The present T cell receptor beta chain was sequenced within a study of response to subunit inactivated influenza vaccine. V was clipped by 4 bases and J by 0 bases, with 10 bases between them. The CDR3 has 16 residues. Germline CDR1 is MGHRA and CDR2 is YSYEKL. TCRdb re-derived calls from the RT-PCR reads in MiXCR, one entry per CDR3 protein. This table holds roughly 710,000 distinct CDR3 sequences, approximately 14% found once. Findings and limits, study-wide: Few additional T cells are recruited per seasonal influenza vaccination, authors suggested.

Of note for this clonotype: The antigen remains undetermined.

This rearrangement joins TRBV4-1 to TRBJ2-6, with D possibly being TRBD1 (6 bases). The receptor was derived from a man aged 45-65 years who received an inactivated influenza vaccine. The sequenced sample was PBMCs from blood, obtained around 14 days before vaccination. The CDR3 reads CASSRGQSSGANVLTF. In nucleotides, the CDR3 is TGCGCCAGCAGCCGCGGACAGAGCTCTGGGGCCAACGTCCTGACTTTC.